This T cell receptor beta chain was recovered during a study of T cells in Graves' hyperthyroidism and ophthalmopathy. Findings and caveats of the study: The majority of expanded thyroid clonotypes above 0.001 also appeared in blood.

RNA transcripts served as the template for amplifying TCR beta CDR3 regions. First-round RT-PCR targeting the TCR CDR3 was performed with the HTBI primer set. In TCRdb, the multiplex PCR reads were re-called with MiXCR into one record per CDR3 protein. The sample holds around 450,000 distinct CDR3 sequences, roughly 13% seen once. As regards this clonotype: Its antigen is undetermined.

The V end lost 4 bases, the J end lost 6 bases, and 14 bases lay between the germline ends. The CDR3 length is 13 residues. The germline V gene encodes CDR1 SGHRS and CDR2 YFSETQ. This clonotype was sampled from a woman younger than 35 with Graves' hyperthyroidism. Sequenced: blood. The chain recombines TRBV5-1 with TRBJ2-7, with D possibly being TRBD1 (6 bases). The CDR3 is CASSPAGGREQYF. The CDR3 DNA reads as TGCGCCAGCAGCCCGGCTGGGGGCCGCGAGCAGTACTTC.